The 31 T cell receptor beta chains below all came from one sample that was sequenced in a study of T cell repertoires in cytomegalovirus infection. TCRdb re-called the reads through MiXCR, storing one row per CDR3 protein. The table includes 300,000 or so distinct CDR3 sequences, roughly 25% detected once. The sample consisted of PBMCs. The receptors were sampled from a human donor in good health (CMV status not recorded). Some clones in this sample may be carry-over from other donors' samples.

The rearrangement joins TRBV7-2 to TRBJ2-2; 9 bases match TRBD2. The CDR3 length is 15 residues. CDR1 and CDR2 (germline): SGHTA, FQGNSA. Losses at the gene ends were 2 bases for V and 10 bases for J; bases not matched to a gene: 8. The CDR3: CASSLRGGGGTELFF. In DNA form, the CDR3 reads TGTGCCAGCAGCTTACGTGGCGGGGGGGGAACGGAGCTGTTTTTT. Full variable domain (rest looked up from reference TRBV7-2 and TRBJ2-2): GAGVSQSPSNKVTEKGKDVELRCDPISGHTALYWYRQSLGQGLEFLIYFQGNSAPDKSGLPSDRFSAERTGGSVSTLTIQRTQQEDSAVYLCASSLRGGGGTELFFGEGSRLTVL.

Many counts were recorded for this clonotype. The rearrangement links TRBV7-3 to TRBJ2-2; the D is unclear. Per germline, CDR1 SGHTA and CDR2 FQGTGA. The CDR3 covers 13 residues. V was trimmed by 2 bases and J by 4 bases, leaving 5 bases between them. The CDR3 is CASSLLSTGELFF. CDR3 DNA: TGTGCCAGCAGCTTACTGAGCACCGGGGAGCTGTTTTTT. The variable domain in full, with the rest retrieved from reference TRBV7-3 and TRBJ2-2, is GAGVSQTPSNKVTEKGKYVELRCDPISGHTALYWYRQSLGQGPEFLIYFQGTGAADDSGLPNDRFFAVRPEGSVSTLKIQRTERGDSAVYLCASSLLSTGELFFGEGSRLTVL.

The CDR3, as DNA: TGTGCCAGCATCCAAGGCGGGAGGGCGAACACCGGGGAGCTGTTTTTT. Its protein is CASIQGGRANTGELFF. The chain is built from TRBV28 and TRBJ2-2; 9 bases match TRBD2. The CDR3 loop spans 16 amino acids. Germline V gene sequence: CDR1 MDHEN, CDR2 SYDVKM. V lost 7 bases, J lost 0 bases, and 6 bases stayed unmatched.

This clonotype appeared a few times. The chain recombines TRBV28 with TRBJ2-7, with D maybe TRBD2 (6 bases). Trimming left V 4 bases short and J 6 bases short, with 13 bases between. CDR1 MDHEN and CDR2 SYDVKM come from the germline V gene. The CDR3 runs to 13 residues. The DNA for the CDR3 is TGTGCCAGCAGTTCTGGGACTCCCATCGAGCAGTACTTC. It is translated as CASSSGTPIEQYF. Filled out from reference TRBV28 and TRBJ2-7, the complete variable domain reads DVKVTQSSRYLVKRTGEKVFLECVQDMDHENMFWYRQDPGLGLRLIYFSYDVKMKEKGDIPEGYSVSREKKERFSLILESASTNQTSMYLCASSSGTPIEQYFGPGTRLTVT.

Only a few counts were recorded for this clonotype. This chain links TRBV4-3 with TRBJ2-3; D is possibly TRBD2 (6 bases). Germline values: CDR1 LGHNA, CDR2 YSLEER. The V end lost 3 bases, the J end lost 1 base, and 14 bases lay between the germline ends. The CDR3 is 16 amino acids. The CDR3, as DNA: TGCGCCAGCAGCCATGATGGCGCGGGGCGCACAGATACGCAGTATTTT. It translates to CASSHDGAGRTDTQYF.

CDR3 sequence (DNA): TGTGCCAGCAGCGCGATAGCGGAGCAGTTCTTC. It is translated as CASSAIAEQFF. The genes are TRBV7-9 and TRBJ2-1; TRBD2 might be the D (5 bases). Trimming took 5 bases from V and 10 from J, leaving 9 bases between them. CDR1 is SEHNR and CDR2 is FQNEAQ in the germline V gene (reference sequence). The CDR3 is made up of 11 amino acids.

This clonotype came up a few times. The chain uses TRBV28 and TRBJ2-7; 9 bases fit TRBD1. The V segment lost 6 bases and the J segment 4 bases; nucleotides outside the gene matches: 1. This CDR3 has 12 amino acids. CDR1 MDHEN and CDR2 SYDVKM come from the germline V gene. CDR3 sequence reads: CASSGQGYEQYF. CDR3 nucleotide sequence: TGTGCCAGCAGCGGACAGGGGTACGAGCAGTACTTC.

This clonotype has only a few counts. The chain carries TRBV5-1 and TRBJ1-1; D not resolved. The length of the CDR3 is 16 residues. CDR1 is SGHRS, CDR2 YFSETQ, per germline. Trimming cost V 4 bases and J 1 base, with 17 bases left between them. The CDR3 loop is CASSLPEGGGNTEAFF. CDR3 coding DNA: TGCGCCAGCAGCCTTCCAGAGGGTGGAGGGAACACTGAAGCTTTCTTT.

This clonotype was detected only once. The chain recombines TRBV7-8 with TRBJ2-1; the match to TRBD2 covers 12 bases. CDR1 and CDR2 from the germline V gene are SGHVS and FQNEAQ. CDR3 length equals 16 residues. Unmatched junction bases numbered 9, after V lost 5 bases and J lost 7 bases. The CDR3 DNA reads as TGTGCCAGCAGCACTCCGGGACTAGCGGGTACAAATGAGCAGTTCTTC. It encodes CASSTPGLAGTNEQFF.

This CDR3 reads CASSSTSGANVLTF. In DNA, the CDR3 is TGTGCCAGCAGTTCGACCTCTGGGGCCAACGTCCTGACTTTC. The chain combines TRBV9 with TRBJ2-6; D call uncertain. The CDR3 covers 14 residues. The V end lost 5 bases, the J end lost 0 bases, and 6 bases lay between the germline ends. Germline CDR1 SGDLS, CDR2 YYNGEE.

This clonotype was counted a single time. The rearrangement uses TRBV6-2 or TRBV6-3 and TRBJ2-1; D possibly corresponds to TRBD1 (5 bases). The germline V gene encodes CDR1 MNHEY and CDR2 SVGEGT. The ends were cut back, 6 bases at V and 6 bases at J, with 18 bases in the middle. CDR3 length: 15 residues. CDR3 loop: CASRDSLGFSNEQFF. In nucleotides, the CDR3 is TGTGCCAGCAGAGACAGTTTGGGCTTTTCCAATGAGCAGTTCTTC.

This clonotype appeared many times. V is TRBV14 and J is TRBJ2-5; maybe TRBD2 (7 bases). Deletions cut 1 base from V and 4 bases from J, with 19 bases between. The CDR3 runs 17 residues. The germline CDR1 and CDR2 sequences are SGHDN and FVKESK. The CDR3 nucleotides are TGTGCCAGCAGCCAAGCGCAGGGGAGGGATGGTAGAGAGACCCAGTACTTC. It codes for CASSQAQGRDGRETQYF. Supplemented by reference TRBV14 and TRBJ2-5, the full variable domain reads EAGVTQFPSHSVIEKGQTVTLRCDPISGHDNLYWYRRVMGKEIKFLLHFVKESKQDESGMPNNRFLAERTGGTYSTLKVQPAELEDSGVYFCASSQAQGRDGRETQYFGPGTRLLVL.

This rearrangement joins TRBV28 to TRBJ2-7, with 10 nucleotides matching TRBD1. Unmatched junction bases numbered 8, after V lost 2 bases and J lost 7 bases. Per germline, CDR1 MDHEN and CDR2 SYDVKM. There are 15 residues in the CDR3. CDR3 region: CASSLLGDRGREQYF. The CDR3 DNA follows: TGTGCCAGCAGTTTACTTGGGGACAGGGGTCGAGAGCAGTACTTC.

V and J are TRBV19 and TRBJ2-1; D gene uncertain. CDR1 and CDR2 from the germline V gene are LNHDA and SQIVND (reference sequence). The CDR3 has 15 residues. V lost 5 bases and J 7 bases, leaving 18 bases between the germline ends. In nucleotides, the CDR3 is TGTGCCAGTAGTGGGCCGACAAATTTGAGGAATGAGCAGTTCTTC. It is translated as CASSGPTNLRNEQFF. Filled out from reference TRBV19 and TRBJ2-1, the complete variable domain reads DGGITQSPKYLFRKEGQNVTLSCEQNLNHDAMYWYRQDPGQGLRLIYYSQIVNDFQKGDIAEGYSVSREKKESFPLTVTSAQKNPTAFYLCASSGPTNLRNEQFFGPGTRLTVL.

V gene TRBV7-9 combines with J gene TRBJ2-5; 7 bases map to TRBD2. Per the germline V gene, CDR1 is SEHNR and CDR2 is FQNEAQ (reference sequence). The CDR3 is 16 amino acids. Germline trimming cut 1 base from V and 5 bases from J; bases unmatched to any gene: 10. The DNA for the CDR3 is TGTGCCAGCAGCTTAGGGGACGGGGCGCGGGAGGAGACCCAGTACTTC. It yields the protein CASSLGDGAREETQYF.

The CDR3 region is CASTPQTSSNEQFF. For the CDR3, the DNA is TGTGCCAGCACCCCCCAGACTAGCTCCAATGAGCAGTTCTTC. The chain joins TRBV2 to TRBJ2-1; 7 nucleotides match TRBD2. The germline gives CDR1 SNHLY, CDR2 FYNNEI. The CDR3 has 14 amino acids. V was pared by 7 bases and J by 6 bases, with 9 bases of the junction left unmatched.

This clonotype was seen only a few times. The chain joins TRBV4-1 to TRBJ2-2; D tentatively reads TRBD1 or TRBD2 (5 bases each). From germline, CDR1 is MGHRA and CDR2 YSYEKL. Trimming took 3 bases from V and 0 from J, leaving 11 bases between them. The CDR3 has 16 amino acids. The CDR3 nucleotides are TGCGCCAGCAGCCACCTCGGGGCCCCGAACACCGGGGAGCTGTTTTTT. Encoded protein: CASSHLGAPNTGELFF.

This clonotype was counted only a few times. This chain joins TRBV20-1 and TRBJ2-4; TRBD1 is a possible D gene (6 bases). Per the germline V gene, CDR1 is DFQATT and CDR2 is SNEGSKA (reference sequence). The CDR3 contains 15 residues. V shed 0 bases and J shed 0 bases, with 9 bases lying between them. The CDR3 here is CSARDRTAAKNIQYF. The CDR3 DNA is TGCAGTGCTAGAGATAGGACAGCAGCCAAAAACATTCAGTACTTC.

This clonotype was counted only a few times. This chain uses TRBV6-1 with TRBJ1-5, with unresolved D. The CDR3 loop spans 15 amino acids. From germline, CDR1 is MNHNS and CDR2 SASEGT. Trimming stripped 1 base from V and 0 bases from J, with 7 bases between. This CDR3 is CASSEGTVSNQPQHF. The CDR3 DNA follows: TGTGCCAGCAGTGAAGGGACGGTTAGCAATCAGCCCCAGCATTTT.

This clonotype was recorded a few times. The CDR3 sequence is CSARISSGGAYNEQFF. CDR3 coding DNA: TGCAGTGCTAGAATTTCTAGCGGGGGCGCCTACAATGAGCAGTTCTTC. The V call is TRBV20-1, the J call TRBJ2-1, with 10 bases matching TRBD2. The V gene's germline CDR1 is DFQATT and CDR2 SNEGSKA (reference sequence). V was pared by 2 bases and J by 2 bases, with 6 bases of the junction left unmatched. This CDR3 spans 16 amino acids.

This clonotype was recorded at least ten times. The CDR3 region is CASTRGVAVYNEQFF. The CDR3 DNA sequence: TGTGCCAGCACCCGGGGGGTAGCGGTCTACAATGAGCAGTTCTTC. This rearrangement joins TRBV7-2 to TRBJ2-1, with TRBD2 matching over 7 bases. The trim removed 7 bases at V and 3 bases at J, leaving 9 bases unmatched. Germline V gene data show CDR1 as SGHTA and CDR2 as FQGNSA. CDR3 length: 15 residues.

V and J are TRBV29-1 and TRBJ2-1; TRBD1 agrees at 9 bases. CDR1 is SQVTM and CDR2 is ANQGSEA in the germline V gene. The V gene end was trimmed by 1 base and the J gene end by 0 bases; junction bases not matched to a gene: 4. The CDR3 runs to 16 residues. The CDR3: CSVEAGTGSSYNEQFF. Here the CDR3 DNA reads TGCAGCGTTGAAGCCGGGACAGGGAGCTCCTACAATGAGCAGTTCTTC.

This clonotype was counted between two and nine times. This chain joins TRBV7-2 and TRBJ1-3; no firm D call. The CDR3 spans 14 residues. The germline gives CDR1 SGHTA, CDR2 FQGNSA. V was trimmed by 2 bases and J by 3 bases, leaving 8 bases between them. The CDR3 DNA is TGTGCCAGCAGCTTAATTGGGGTTGGAAACACCATATATTTT. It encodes CASSLIGVGNTIYF.

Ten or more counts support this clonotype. The DNA for the CDR3 is TGTGCCAGCAGCCCAAGAACCGGGACTAGCGGGAGGTCCGTCACAGATACGCAGTATTTT. It codes for CASSPRTGTSGRSVTDTQYF. The chain employs TRBV7-8 and TRBJ2-3, with 15 bases matching TRBD2. The germline V gene has CDR1 SGHVS and CDR2 FQNEAQ. V trimming: 5 bases; J trimming: 2 bases; junction bases outside the gene matches: 14. This CDR3 comprises 20 residues.

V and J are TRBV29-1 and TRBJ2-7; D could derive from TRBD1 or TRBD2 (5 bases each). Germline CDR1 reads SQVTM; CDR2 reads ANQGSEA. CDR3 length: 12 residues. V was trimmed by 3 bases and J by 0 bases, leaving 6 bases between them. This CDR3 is CSVEGVSYEQYF. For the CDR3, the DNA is TGCAGCGTTGAGGGGGTCTCCTACGAGCAGTACTTC.

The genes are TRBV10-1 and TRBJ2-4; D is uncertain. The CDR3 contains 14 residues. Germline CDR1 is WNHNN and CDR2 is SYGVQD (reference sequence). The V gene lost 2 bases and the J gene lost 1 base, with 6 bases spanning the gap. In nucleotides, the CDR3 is TGCGCCAGCAGTGAGGAAGGGGCCAAAAACATTCAGTACTTC. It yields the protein CASSEEGAKNIQYF.

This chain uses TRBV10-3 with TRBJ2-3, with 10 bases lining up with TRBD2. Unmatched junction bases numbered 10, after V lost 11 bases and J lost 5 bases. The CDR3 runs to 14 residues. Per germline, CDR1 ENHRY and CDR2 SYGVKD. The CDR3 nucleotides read TGTGCCGTGTCAAGCGGGGGGGCGGAAGATACGCAGTATTTT. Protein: CAVSSGGAEDTQYF.

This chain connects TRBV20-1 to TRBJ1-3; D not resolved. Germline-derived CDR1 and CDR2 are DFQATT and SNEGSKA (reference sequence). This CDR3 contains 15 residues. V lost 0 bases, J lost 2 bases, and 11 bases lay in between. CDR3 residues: CSARDLAPTGNTIYF. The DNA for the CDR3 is TGCAGTGCTAGAGATTTGGCCCCTACTGGAAACACCATATATTTT.

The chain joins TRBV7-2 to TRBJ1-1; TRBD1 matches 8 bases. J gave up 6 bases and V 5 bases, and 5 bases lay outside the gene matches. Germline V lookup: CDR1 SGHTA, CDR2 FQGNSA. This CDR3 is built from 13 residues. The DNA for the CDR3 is TGTGCCAGCAGCGCCCCAGGGGGCCCTGAAGCTTTCTTT. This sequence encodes CASSAPGGPEAFF.

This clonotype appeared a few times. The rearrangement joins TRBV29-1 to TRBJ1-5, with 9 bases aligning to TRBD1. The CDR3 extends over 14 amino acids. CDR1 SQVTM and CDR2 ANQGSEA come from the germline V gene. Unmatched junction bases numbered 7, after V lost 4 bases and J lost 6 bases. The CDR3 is CSVGGQGVGQPQHF. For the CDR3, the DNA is TGCAGCGTTGGGGGACAGGGCGTAGGTCAGCCCCAGCATTTT.

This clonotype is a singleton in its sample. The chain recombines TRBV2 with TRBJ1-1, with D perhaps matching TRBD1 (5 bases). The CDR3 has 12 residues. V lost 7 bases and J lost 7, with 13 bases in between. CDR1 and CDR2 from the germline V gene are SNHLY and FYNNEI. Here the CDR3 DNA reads TGTGCCAGCAACCGGGGCTCCTTTGAAGCTTTCTTT. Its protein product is CASNRGSFEAFF.